The present T cell receptor (beta chain) was sequenced within a study of T cells in Graves' hyperthyroidism and ophthalmopathy. Researchers took RNA transcripts and amplified the TCR beta CDR3 regions from them. Initially, a first-round RT-PCR of the TCR CDR3 employed the HTBI primer set. TCRdb reprocessed the multiplex PCR reads with MiXCR, giving one entry per CDR3 protein. The table has about 560,000 distinct CDR3 sequences, approximately 14% seen once. This clonotype was recorded at least ten times. Germline CDR1 DFQATT, CDR2 SNEGSKA (reference sequence). The CDR3 runs to 16 residues. The V gene end was trimmed by 0 bases and the J gene end by 5 bases; junction bases not matched to a gene: 12.

Input material: blood. This receptor was obtained from a woman between 35 and 50 years old with Graves' hyperthyroidism. This chain uses TRBV20-1 with TRBJ2-5; 7 bases map to TRBD1. The CDR3 sequence: CSARDRATGPRETQYF. The DNA for the CDR3 is TGCAGTGCTAGAGATCGCGCGACAGGGCCTCGGGAGACCCAGTACTTC.